One and the same sample provided the 24 T cell receptor beta chains below, sequenced in a study of T cell responses to AZD1222 COVID-19 vaccine (TCRdb year 2021). Library creation used the immunoSEQ multiplex PCR assay. TCRdb provides this immuneACCESS table in a form limited to in-frame rearrangements. Some clones are lacking; in checked studies, under half of them reflect an unresolved V gene, and why the rest are absent is not known. The sample table shows roughly 120,000 clones, and roughly 87% are seen once. The ten largest clones capture about 13% of the sample. The time point label on this specimen signifies: baseline before first vaccination. The treatment or condition label for this specimen denotes: meningococcal conjugate vaccine given as trial control. The sample consisted of peripheral blood, taken on day 0 of MenACWY control vaccination. The receptors were sampled from an adult in good health.

The rearrangement uses TRBV29-1 and TRBJ1-1; no clear D gene. Germline CDR1 and CDR2: SQVTM and ANQGSEA. The CDR3 sequence is 14 residues long. V was shortened by 4 bases and J by 0 bases, with 12 bases between the two germline ends. DNA for the CDR3: TGCAGCGTTGTTGTCGCAGAATTGAACACTGAAGCTTTCTTT. Protein product: CSVVVAELNTEAFF.

This rearrangement joins TRBV6-1 to TRBJ2-1; weak D call: TRBD1 (6 bases). V was cut by 1 base and J by 5 bases, with 15 bases left in between. Germline assignment: CDR1 MNHNS and CDR2 SASEGT. The CDR3 covers 16 residues. The CDR3 loop is CASSEGWGRDDNEQFF. CDR3 nucleotides: TGTGCCAGCAGTGAAGGTTGGGGGCGCGATGACAATGAGCAGTTCTTC.

This clone has just a few counts. This chain uses TRBV28 with TRBJ1-5; 7 bases fit TRBD1. The germline V gene encodes CDR1 MDHEN and CDR2 SYDVKM. The CDR3 length is 14 residues. J gave up 9 bases and V 4 bases, and 9 bases lay outside the gene matches. The chain's CDR3 is CASSSRGSLVPQHF. CDR3 DNA sequence: TGTGCCAGCAGTTCCAGGGGGTCCCTCGTGCCCCAGCATTTT.

The chain employs TRBV15 and TRBJ2-7; 10 nucleotides align to TRBD1. The germline V gene has CDR1 LNHNV and CDR2 YYDKDF (reference sequence). This CDR3 has 16 residues. With V trimmed by 2 bases and J by 6 bases, 10 bases remained unmatched. CDR3 in DNA: TGTGCCACCAGCAGATCTACCGGGACAGGGGAAGCCGAGCAGTACTTC. Translation: CATSRSTGTGEAEQYF.

The chain combines TRBV27 with TRBJ2-1; 9 nucleotides agree with TRBD2. The V and J ends lost 0 bases and 6 bases, in that order; junction bases with no gene match: 12. The CDR3 length is 18 residues. Germline CDR1 and CDR2: MNHEY and SMNVEV (reference sequence). The CDR3 region is CASSLSKTSGRPRNEQFF. The CDR3 DNA reads TGTGCCAGCAGTTTATCGAAGACTAGCGGACGTCCTCGCAATGAGCAGTTCTTC.

The V gene is TRBV19, the J gene TRBJ1-2; D is perhaps TRBD1 (6 bases). Trimming pared 7 bases from V and 4 bases from J, leaving 19 bases between. Germline V gene data show CDR1 as LNHDA and CDR2 as SQIVND (reference sequence). The CDR3 covers 15 residues. CDR3 loop: CASTSSRGQRYGYTF. The CDR3 region has the DNA TGTGCCAGTACCTCCTCACGGGGGCAGCGCTATGGCTACACCTTC.

The V gene is TRBV7-2, the J gene TRBJ2-7; 7 bases are a match to TRBD2. CDR3 size: 16 residues. V lost 2 bases to trimming and J lost 2 bases; unmatched junction nucleotides: 9. Germline V gene lookup returns CDR1 SGHTA and CDR2 FQGNSA. CDR3: CASSLQWAGEPYEQYF. CDR3 nucleotides: TGTGCCAGCAGCTTACAGTGGGCGGGAGAGCCCTACGAGCAGTACTTC.

The J gene is TRBJ1-6, the V gene TRBV10-3; possible D gene TRBD1, 6 bases. The CDR3 length is 20 residues. Trimming pared 6 bases from V and 9 bases from J, leaving 33 bases between. The germline CDR1 and CDR2 sequences are ENHRY and SYGVKD. The CDR3 loop reads CAISPIHLSRGGGQFSPLHF. The CDR3 DNA is TGTGCCATCAGCCCCATCCACCTGAGCCGTGGGGGGGGCCAATTTTCACCCCTCCACTTT.

The rearrangement links TRBV30 to TRBJ2-6; D is unresolved. Germline-derived CDR1 and CDR2 are GTSNPN and SVGIG (reference sequence). Trimming stripped 3 bases from V and 1 base from J, with 10 bases between. The CDR3 runs 15 residues. In DNA form, the CDR3 reads TGTGCCTGGAGCTACGGGCGATCTGGGGCCAACGTCCTGACTTTC. This translates into CAWSYGRSGANVLTF.

This rearrangement joins TRBV7-3 to TRBJ1-2, with D possibly TRBD1 on 5 matching bases. CDR3 length: 15 amino acids. Germline lookup yields CDR1 SGHTA and CDR2 FQGTGA. V lost 5 bases to trimming and J lost 3 bases, with 16 bases between them. DNA for the CDR3: TGTGCCAGCAGCCCGTGGACGGGGGTGGACTATGGCTACACCTTC. It translates to CASSPWTGVDYGYTF.

The gene calls are TRBV5-1 and TRBJ1-3; D ambiguous. Germline CDR1 is SGHRS and CDR2 is YFSETQ. The CDR3 runs to 14 residues. V lost 7 bases to trimming and J lost 0 bases, with 11 bases between them. The chain's CDR3 is CASAQESSGNTIYF. The DNA of the CDR3 is TGCGCCAGCGCCCAAGAGTCCTCTGGAAACACCATATATTTT.

The chain uses TRBV9 and TRBJ2-1; 10 positions match TRBD1. The ends lost 0 bases at V and 12 bases at J; junction bases unmatched: 6. The CDR3 is 14 amino acids. CDR1 is SGDLS and CDR2 is YYNGEE in the germline V gene. DNA for the CDR3: TGTGCCAGCAGCGTAGAGGGACAGGGGAGGGGGCAGTTCTTC. Translating it yields CASSVEGQGRGQFF.

The V gene is TRBV6-5, the J gene TRBJ1-1; D possibly corresponds to TRBD1 (5 bases). This CDR3 region has 15 residues. V was shortened by 6 bases and J by 4 bases, with 18 bases between the two germline ends. Germline V CDR1 and CDR2: MNHEY, SVGAGI. CDR3 in DNA: TGTGCCAGCAGAAGACAATTCCAGGGATTCACTGAAGCTTTCTTT. This sequence encodes CASRRQFQGFTEAFF.

The chain employs TRBV7-3 and TRBJ2-5, with 8 nucleotides matching TRBD2. The CDR3 contains 15 residues. Trimming took 5 bases from V and 5 from J; bases not matched to a gene: 10. CDR1 and CDR2 from the germline V gene are SGHTA and FQGTGA. CDR3 protein: CASSAFSGVGETQYF. CDR3 coding DNA: TGTGCCAGCAGCGCCTTTAGCGGGGTTGGTGAGACCCAGTACTTC.

The chain employs TRBV5-5 and TRBJ2-1; 10 nucleotides line up with TRBD2. The V and J ends lost 4 bases and 9 bases, in that order; junction bases with no gene match: 10. Germline V gene lookup returns CDR1 SGHKS and CDR2 YYEKEE (reference sequence). The CDR3 covers 15 residues. This chain's CDR3 is CASSETPGLAIEQFF. As DNA, the CDR3 is TGTGCCAGCAGCGAGACGCCGGGACTAGCGATTGAGCAGTTCTTC. Complete variable domain (other parts from reference TRBV5-5 and TRBJ2-1): DAGVTQSPTHLIKTRGQQVTLRCSPISGHKSVSWYQQVLGQGPQFIFQYYEKEERGRGNFPDRFSARQFPNYSSELNVNALLLGDSALYLCASSETPGLAIEQFFGPGTRLTVL.

This rearrangement joins TRBV5-1 to TRBJ1-1; D not resolved. Per germline, CDR1 SGHRS and CDR2 YFSETQ. The V gene lost 0 bases and the J gene lost 6 bases, with 12 bases spanning the gap. The CDR3 runs to 14 residues. The CDR3 sequence is CASSLAGGLPEAFF. DNA of the CDR3: TGCGCCAGCAGCTTGGCCGGCGGGCTCCCTGAAGCTTTCTTT.

This clone was seen only once. In DNA, the CDR3 is TGCAGCGTTGAAGCAATGACTACCTACGAGCAGTACTTC. It translates to CSVEAMTTYEQYF. This chain links TRBV29-1 with TRBJ2-7; TRBD2 is a possible D gene (5 bases). CDR1 is SQVTM, CDR2 ANQGSEA, per germline. This CDR3 comprises 13 residues. V was cut by 1 base and J by 2 bases, with 9 bases left in between.

In this sample, this clone turned up many times. The rearrangement joins TRBV2 to TRBJ2-2, with D perhaps matching TRBD2 (5 bases). The CDR3 spans 15 residues. Germline CDR1 and CDR2: SNHLY and FYNNEI. V lost 2 bases to trimming and J lost 4 bases, with 11 bases between them. The DNA for the CDR3 is TGTGCCAGCAGTGAATCCGCCGGGGTCACCGGGGAGCTGTTTTTT. Protein: CASSESAGVTGELFF.

The chain has TRBV19 and TRBJ1-4; D perhaps matches TRBD1 (6 bases). Germline loops: CDR1 LNHDA, CDR2 SQIVND (reference sequence). Trimming shortened V by 5 bases and J by 8 bases, and 12 bases separated the two germline ends. The CDR3 consists of 13 residues. The CDR3 DNA follows: TGTGCCAGTAGTCGGCTTCAGGGGGAAAAACTGTTTTTT. Amino acids: CASSRLQGEKLFF.

This clone occurred a few times. V usage is TRBV18 and J usage is TRBJ2-1; perhaps TRBD1 as D (5 bases). The V gene lost 3 bases and the J gene lost 4 bases, with 19 bases spanning the gap. Germline CDR1 is KGHSH and CDR2 is LQKENI. CDR3 length equals 17 residues. CDR3 amino acids: CASSPSTVRGPYNEQFF. As DNA, the CDR3 is TGTGCCAGCTCACCGTCGACAGTAAGAGGACCATACAATGAGCAGTTCTTC.

The chain carries TRBV9 and TRBJ2-3, with 7 bases that match TRBD1. Germline CDR1 SGDLS, CDR2 YYNGEE. The V and J ends lost 1 base and 0 bases, in that order; junction bases with no gene match: 11. The CDR3 covers 18 residues. CDR3 sequence (DNA): TGTGCCAGCAGCGTAAGGGCCCATACAGGGGTCAGCACAGATACGCAGTATTTT. Translation: CASSVRAHTGVSTDTQYF.

The chain links TRBV9 to TRBJ2-2; D unresolved. The CDR3 spans 15 residues. Germline V gene data show CDR1 as SGDLS and CDR2 as YYNGEE. Between the trimmed V and J ends, which lost 4 bases and 0 bases, there was a span of 10 bases. CDR3: CASSPRGANTGELFF. CDR3 bases: TGTGCCAGCAGCCCCCGAGGTGCGAACACCGGGGAGCTGTTTTTT.

The chain joins TRBV30 to TRBJ1-6, with 8 bases aligning to TRBD1. Germline V CDR1 and CDR2: GTSNPN, SVGIG (reference sequence). The V segment lost 7 bases and the J segment 4 bases; nucleotides outside the gene matches: 9. The CDR3 extends over 15 amino acids. The CDR3 is CAFTGQAVYNSPLHF. In DNA form, the CDR3 reads TGTGCCTTTACGGGACAGGCGGTTTATAATTCACCCCTCCACTTT.

This chain uses TRBV5-1 with TRBJ2-7; 8 bases agree with TRBD1. Germline V gives CDR1 SGHRS, CDR2 YFSETQ. Unmatched junction bases numbered 5, after V lost 3 bases and J lost 3 bases. CDR3 length: 14 amino acids. In nucleotides, the CDR3 is TGCGCCAGCAGCTCGGACAGGGATTTCTACGAGCAGTACTTC. Its protein product is CASSSDRDFYEQYF.